Detailed here is one T cell receptor beta chain. Its antigen is as yet unknown. The source of the sample is a study of blood T cells in healthy people across ages. Findings and caveats of the study: With age, beta diversity per million T cells declined roughly linearly, significantly by about 40. A strong correlation between TCR beta diversity and naive T cell percentage was seen.

The second PCR ran about 6 to 11 cycles with a sample-barcoded 5' primer and J-beta primers. TCRdb processed the 5' RACE reads anew with MiXCR; each CDR3 protein has one entry. The table has hundreds of thousands of distinct CDR3 sequences, 20% to 25% seen once. The sample taken for sequencing was blood. The sequence derives from a man between 65 and 85 years old in good health.

Written as DNA, the CDR3 is TGTGCCAGCAACTTTCTGGACAGGGACCGCTCTAGCACAGATACGCAGTATTTT. Its protein product is CASNFLDRDRSSTDTQYF. This rearrangement joins TRBV27 to TRBJ2-3, with 8 bases aligning to TRBD1. The CDR3 extends over 18 amino acids. The ends lost 7 bases at V and 0 bases at J; junction bases unmatched: 15. Germline values: CDR1 MNHEY, CDR2 SMNVEV (reference sequence).